This record looks at one T cell receptor (beta chain) sequence and its context. Its recognized antigen is unknown. Base quality data are lacking; no much larger clone is found one base away. Sample time point, as interpreted from the label and publication: baseline pretreatment blood. The sample's treatment or condition label is to be understood as: 15 Gy SBRT to primary tumor, nephrectomy 4 weeks later. To follow tumor-enriched clonotypes, peripheral blood was collected serially from radiation-treated patients at baseline and again at 2 weeks and 4 weeks after SBRT. Every patient's renal cell carcinoma showed clear cell pathology. Genomic DNA for TCR sequencing was prepared using the QIAamp DNA Blood Mini Kit (Qiagen). Samples were included in the analyses only if all quality control checks were passed. The source of the sample is a study of radiation and T cells in renal cell carcinoma (TCRdb year 2020). Regarding the study in general: Samples came from a clinical trial, in which primary renal cell carcinomas received 15 Gy stereotactic body radiation therapy followed by nephrectomy 4 weeks later. In total, 50 to 55 samples, comprising 25 or so tumors and about 27 peripheral blood samples, were subjected to TCR beta sequencing. Across all 50 or so samples, approximately 4,000,000 unique CDR3 nucleotide sequences, encoding roughly 2,600,000 unique CDR3 amino acid sequences, were identified. Study-level results and caveats: Because no pretreatment tumor biopsies were available, whether clonotypes were present in the tumor at baseline could not be determined. Effects of radiation dose or scheduling on the TCR repertoire could not be addressed with the single-armed trial design. Top tumor clonotypes rose in blood from baseline to 2 weeks post-radiation, then contracted by 4 weeks, suggesting transient expansion of tumor-resident clones. Blood repertoire dynamics were not followed beyond 4 weeks after treatment.

TCR beta libraries were generated from genomic DNA with the immunoSEQ kit, following the manufacturer's recommendations. For library preparation, a first multiplex PCR was performed with proprietary primers, followed by a second PCR in which unique barcodes were added, and bead cleanups were performed after each round. A kit-provided positive control reaction and a negative control reaction were included in every sample batch. The final libraries were assessed on an Agilent 4200 TapeStation D1000 ScreenTape, pooled by volume, and quantified by qPCR. Sequencing ran on an Illumina NextSeq500 with a MidOutput 150-cycle cartridge, using 156 Read1 and 15 Index1 cycles with kit custom primers. The pooled library was loaded at 0.75 to 1 pM, and approximately 20% PhiX control was spiked in. On the study's bioinformatics: The vendor-processed data were analyzed in R, and a clonotype was defined as all T cells that share the same CDR3 nucleotide sequence. For clone abundance analyses, frequencies were normalized to the 10,000 most abundant clones per sample. Before analysis, public T cell clones were removed, and these numbered fewer than five per sample on average. Tumor-enriched and baseline blood-enriched clonotypes were defined by at least a 32-fold difference in abundance between compartments. Clonotypes expanded or contracted between blood time points were identified with a beta-binomial differential abundance model. Similarity between tumor and blood repertoires was quantified using the Baroni-Urbani and Buser coefficient, and groups were compared with two-tailed Wilcoxon tests in R. This immuneACCESS table, as held by TCRdb, lists in-frame sequences with V and J called but not all clones. Of the missing ones, under half trace to an unresolved V gene in checked studies; the others have no known cause. V and J calls plus clone size are reproduced from that table; the DNA served to infer D and trimming. The sample data list 130,000 to 150,000 clones, and roughly 90% of these were observed just once. The top ten clones comprise approximately 12% of the sample.

Its CDR3 holds 12 amino acids, cysteine through phenylalanine. The sequence is cut down to CDR3 DNA, 36 bases in frame from base 1. V is reduced by 4 bases and J by 7 bases, leaving a spacing of 14 bases between them. Reading the germline V gene gives CDR1 SQVTM and CDR2 ANQGSEA. The TCR was taken from a woman aged 45-65 years with renal cell carcinoma. In this chain, TRBV29-1 is recombined with TRBJ2-7, with the D assignment possibly TRBD1 or TRBD2, given 5 matching bases for each. The input for sequencing was blood, taken from a patient whose treatment included radiotherapy and nephrectomy. The CDR3 reads as follows: CSVALGRREQYF. At the DNA level, the sequence is TGCAGCGTTGCATTGGGACGGCGGGAGCAGTACTTC.